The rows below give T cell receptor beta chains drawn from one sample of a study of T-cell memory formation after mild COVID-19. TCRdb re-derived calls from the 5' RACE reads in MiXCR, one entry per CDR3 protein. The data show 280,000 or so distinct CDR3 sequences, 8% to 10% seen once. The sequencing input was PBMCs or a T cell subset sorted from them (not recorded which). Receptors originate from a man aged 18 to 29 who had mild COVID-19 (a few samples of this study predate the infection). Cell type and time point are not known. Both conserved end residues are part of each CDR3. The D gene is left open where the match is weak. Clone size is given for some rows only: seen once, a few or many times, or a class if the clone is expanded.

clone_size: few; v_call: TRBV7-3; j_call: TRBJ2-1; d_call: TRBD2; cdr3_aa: CASSPRGLADSYNEQFF; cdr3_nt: TGTGCCAGCAGCCCGAGGGGACTAGCGGATTCCTACAATGAGCAGTTCTTC
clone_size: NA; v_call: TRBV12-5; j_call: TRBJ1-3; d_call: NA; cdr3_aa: CASGLPRTANTIYF; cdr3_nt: TGTGCTAGTGGTTTGCCTAGGACAGCAAACACCATATATTTT
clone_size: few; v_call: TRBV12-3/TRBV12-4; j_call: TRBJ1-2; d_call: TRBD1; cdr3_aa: CASSSDRGLGYTF; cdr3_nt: TGTGCCAGCAGTTCGGACAGGGGGCTCGGCTACACCTTC
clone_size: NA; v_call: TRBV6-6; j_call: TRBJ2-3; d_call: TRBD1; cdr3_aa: CASIKDRPLSTDTQYF; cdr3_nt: TGTGCCAGCATTAAGGACAGGCCCCTAAGCACAGATACGCAGTATTTT
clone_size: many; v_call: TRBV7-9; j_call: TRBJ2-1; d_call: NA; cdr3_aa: CASSSLGNEQFF; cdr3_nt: TGTGCCAGCAGCTCCCTAGGCAATGAGCAGTTCTTC
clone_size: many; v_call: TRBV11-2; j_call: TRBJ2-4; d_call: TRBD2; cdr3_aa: CASSLAGGSNIQYF; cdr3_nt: TGTGCCAGCAGCTTAGCGGGGGGATCGAACATTCAGTACTTC
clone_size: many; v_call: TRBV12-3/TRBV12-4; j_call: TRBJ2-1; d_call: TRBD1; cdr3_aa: CASSPGTGHNEQFF; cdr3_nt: TGTGCCAGCAGTCCCGGGACAGGGCACAATGAGCAGTTCTTC
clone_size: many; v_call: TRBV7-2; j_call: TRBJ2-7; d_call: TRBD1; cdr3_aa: CASNRGQTYEQYF; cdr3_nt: TGTGCCAGCAACCGGGGACAGACCTACGAGCAGTACTTC
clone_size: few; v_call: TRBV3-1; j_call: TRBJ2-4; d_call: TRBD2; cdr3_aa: CASSQGPSGEHIQYF; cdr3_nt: TGTGCCAGCAGCCAAGGGCCTAGCGGGGAACACATTCAGTACTTC
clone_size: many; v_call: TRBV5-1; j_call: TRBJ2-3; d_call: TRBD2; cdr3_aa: CASSSRTSGGLTDTQYF; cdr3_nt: TGCGCCAGCAGCTCCCGGACTAGCGGGGGGCTCACAGATACGCAGTATTTT
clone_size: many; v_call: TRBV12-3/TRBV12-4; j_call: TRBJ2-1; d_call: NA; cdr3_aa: CASLRAGVQKEQFF; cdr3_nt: TGTGCCAGCCTCCGGGCAGGCGTACAGAAAGAGCAGTTCTTC
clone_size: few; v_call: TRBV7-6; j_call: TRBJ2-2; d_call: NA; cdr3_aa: CASSLEFGFAELFF; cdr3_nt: TGTGCCAGCAGCTTAGAGTTTGGGTTCGCGGAGCTGTTTTTT
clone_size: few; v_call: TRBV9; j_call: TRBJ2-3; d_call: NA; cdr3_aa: CASSVGVADTQYF; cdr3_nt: TGTGCCAGCAGCGTAGGGGTGGCGGATACGCAGTATTTT
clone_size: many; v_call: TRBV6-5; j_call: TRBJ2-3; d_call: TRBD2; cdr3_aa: CASRHDGGVTDTQYF; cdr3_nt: TGTGCCAGCAGACACGACGGGGGGGTCACAGATACGCAGTATTTT
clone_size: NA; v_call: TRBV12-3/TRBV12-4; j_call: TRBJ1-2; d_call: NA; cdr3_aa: CASSFEHSYGYTF; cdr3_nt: TGTGCCAGCAGTTTCGAACACAGCTATGGCTACACCTTC
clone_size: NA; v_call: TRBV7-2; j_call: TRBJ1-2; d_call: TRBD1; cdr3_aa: CASSLVGDRGGGYTF; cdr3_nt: TGTGCCAGCAGCTTAGTAGGAGACAGGGGAGGTGGCTACACCTTC
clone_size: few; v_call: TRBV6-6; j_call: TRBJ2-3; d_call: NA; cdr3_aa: CASAPGGTDTQYF; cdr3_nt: TGTGCCAGCGCTCCAGGCGGCACAGATACGCAGTATTTT
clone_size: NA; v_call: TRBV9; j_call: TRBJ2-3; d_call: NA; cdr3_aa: CASSVRHRYTDTQYF; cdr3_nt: TGTGCCAGCAGCGTCCGGCACAGGTACACAGATACGCAGTATTTT
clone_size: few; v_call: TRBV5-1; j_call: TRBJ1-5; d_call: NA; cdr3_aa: CASSLEWGPNQPQHF; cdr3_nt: TGCGCCAGCAGCTTGGAATGGGGTCCAAATCAGCCCCAGCATTTT
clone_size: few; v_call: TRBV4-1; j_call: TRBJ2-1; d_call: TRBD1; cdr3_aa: CASSHLGRQGYNEQFF; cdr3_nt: TGCGCCAGCAGCCACCTGGGACGACAGGGGTATAATGAGCAGTTCTTC
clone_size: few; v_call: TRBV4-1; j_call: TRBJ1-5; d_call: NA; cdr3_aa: CASSQVGYSNQPQHF; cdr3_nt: TGCGCCAGCAGCCAAGTAGGATATAGCAATCAGCCCCAGCATTTT
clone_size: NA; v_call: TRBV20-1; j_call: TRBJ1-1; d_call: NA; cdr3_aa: CSARDTEILPMNTEAFF; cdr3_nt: TGCAGTGCTAGAGATACCGAGATTCTCCCTATGAACACTGAAGCTTTCTTT
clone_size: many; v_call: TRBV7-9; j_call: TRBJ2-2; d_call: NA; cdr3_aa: CASSTGTGELFF; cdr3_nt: TGTGCCAGCAGCACAGGGACCGGGGAGCTGTTTTTT
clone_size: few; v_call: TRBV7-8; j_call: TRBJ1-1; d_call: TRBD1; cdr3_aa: CASSTDREWGNTEAFF; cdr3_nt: TGTGCCAGCAGCACTGACAGGGAGTGGGGAAACACTGAAGCTTTCTTT
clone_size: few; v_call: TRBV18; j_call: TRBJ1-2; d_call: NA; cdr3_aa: CASSPGSDYGYTF; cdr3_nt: TGTGCCAGCTCACCAGGGTCTGACTATGGCTACACCTTC
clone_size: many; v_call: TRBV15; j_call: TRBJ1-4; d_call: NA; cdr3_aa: CATRGGASELFF; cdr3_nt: TGTGCCACCCGGGGGGGGGCCTCGGAACTGTTTTTT
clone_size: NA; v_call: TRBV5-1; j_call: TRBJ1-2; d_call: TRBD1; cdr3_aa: CASSSSGTGYGYTF; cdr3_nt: TGCGCCAGCAGCTCCTCCGGGACAGGATATGGCTACACCTTC
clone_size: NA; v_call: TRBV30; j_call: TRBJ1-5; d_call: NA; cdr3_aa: CAWSQETSHEPQHF; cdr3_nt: TGTGCCTGGAGTCAAGAAACCAGCCATGAGCCCCAGCATTTT
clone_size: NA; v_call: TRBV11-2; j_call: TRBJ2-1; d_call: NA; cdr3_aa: CASSRNQGLDEQFF; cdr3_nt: TGTGCCAGCAGTCGAAACCAGGGCCTGGATGAGCAGTTCTTC
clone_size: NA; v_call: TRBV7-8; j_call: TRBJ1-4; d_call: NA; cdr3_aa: CASSPSGIRNEKLFF; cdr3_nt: TGTGCCAGCAGCCCGTCGGGGATTCGGAATGAAAAACTGTTTTTT
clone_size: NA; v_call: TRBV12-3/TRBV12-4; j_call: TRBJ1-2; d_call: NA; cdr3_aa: CASSGTLADYGYTF; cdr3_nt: TGTGCCAGCAGTGGTACCTTAGCCGACTATGGCTACACCTTC
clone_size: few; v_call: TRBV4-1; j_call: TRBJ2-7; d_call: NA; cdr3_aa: CASSLGSAQDEQYF; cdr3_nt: TGCGCCAGCAGCTTAGGCAGTGCCCAGGACGAGCAGTACTTC
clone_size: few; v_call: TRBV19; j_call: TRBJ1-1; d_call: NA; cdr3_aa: CASMAGKPNTEAFF; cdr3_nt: TGTGCCAGTATGGCAGGCAAACCGAACACTGAAGCTTTCTTT
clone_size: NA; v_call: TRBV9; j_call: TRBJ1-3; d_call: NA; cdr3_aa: CASSVEGGGNTIYF; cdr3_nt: TGTGCCAGCAGCGTAGAAGGGGGAGGAAACACCATATATTTT
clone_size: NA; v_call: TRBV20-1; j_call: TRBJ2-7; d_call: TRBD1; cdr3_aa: CSADGPGRDRGFVQYF; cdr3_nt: TGCAGTGCCGACGGGCCTGGCCGGGACAGGGGGTTCGTGCAGTACTTC
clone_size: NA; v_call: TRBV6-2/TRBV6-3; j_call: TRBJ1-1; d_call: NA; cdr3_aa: CASSDLGTTATTEAFF; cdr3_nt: TGTGCCAGCAGTGACCTTGGTACGACCGCTACCACTGAAGCTTTCTTT
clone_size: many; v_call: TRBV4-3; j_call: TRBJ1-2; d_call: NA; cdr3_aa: CASSQASDWGRRDYGYTF; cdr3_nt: TGCGCCAGCAGCCAAGCCTCTGACTGGGGACGACGGGACTATGGCTACACCTTC
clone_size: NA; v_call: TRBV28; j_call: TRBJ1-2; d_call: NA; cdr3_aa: CASSFGGKGYTF; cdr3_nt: TGTGCCAGCAGTTTTGGGGGGAAAGGCTACACCTTC
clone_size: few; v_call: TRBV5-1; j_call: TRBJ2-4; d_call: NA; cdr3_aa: CASSEQGDGAKNIQYF; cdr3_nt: TGCGCCAGCAGCGAACAGGGTGACGGGGCCAAAAACATTCAGTACTTC
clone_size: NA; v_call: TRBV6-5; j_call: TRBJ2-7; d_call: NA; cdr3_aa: CASSVAESYEQYF; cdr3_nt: TGTGCCAGCAGTGTGGCGGAGTCCTACGAGCAGTACTTC
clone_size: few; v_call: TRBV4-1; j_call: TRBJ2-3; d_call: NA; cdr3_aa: CASSQVIHPDPAVTQYF; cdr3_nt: TGCGCCAGCAGCCAAGTTATTCATCCTGATCCAGCGGTTACGCAGTATTTT
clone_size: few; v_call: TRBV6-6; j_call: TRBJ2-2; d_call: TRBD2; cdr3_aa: CASSPPGEGRTGELFF; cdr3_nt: TGTGCCAGCAGCCCTCCGGGGGAGGGACGAACCGGGGAGCTGTTTTTT
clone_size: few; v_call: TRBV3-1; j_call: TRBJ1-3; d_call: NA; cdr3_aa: CASSQWGPGNTIYF; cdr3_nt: TGTGCCAGCAGCCAATGGGGGCCTGGAAACACCATATATTTT
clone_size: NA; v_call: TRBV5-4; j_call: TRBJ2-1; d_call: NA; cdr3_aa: CASSGGWGGVQEQFF; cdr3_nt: TGTGCCAGCAGCGGGGGGTGGGGAGGCGTGCAAGAGCAGTTCTTC